This is a list of T cell receptor beta chains from one sample in a study of T cells in Graves' hyperthyroidism and ophthalmopathy. MiXCR was run by TCRdb on the multiplex PCR reads, yielding one entry per CDR3 protein. The table has some 800,000 distinct CDR3 sequences, roughly 40% seen once. Material: blood. The receptors shown here come from a young man with Graves' hyperthyroidism. CDR3s include the opening cysteine and the closing phenylalanine or tryptophan.

V gene: TRBV5-1; CDR3 protein: CASSKQGTSEQYF
V gene: TRBV12-3/TRBV12-4; CDR3 protein: CASGDSSANYGYTF
V gene: TRBV24-1; CDR3 protein: CATSAVGQGHTGELFF
V gene: TRBV2; CDR3 protein: CASSYKDRRLEQYF
V gene: TRBV12-3/TRBV12-4; CDR3 protein: CASTLTLNTEAFF
V gene: TRBV5-1; CDR3 protein: CATTTGGGYF
V gene: TRBV11-2; CDR3 protein: CASSPMTANNSPLHF
V gene: TRBV7-8; CDR3 protein: CASSLDLFRMTGATNEKLFF
V gene: TRBV10-3; CDR3 protein: CAISGQEEGTEAFF
V gene: TRBV24-1; CDR3 protein: CALTVDSNQPQHF
V gene: TRBV7-9; CDR3 protein: CASSPTWGSGTGVDGYTF
V gene: TRBV7-8; CDR3 protein: CASSLEGGDPPGSCFYGYTF
V gene: TRBV7-2; CDR3 protein: CASSLGLGGEGAFF
V gene: TRBV7-9; CDR3 protein: CASSSRVLETNYGYTF
V gene: TRBV10-3; CDR3 protein: CATRGIAPQETQYF
V gene: TRBV7-6; CDR3 protein: CASSLAGLRGPLPQETQYF
V gene: TRBV9; CDR3 protein: CASSVGTLPYEQYF
V gene: TRBV4-1; CDR3 protein: CASSPRPRGISYEQYF
V gene: TRBV7-9; CDR3 protein: CASSSDRQGTFF
V gene: TRBV7-9; CDR3 protein: CASSFRDRGRHGELFF
V gene: TRBV20-1; CDR3 protein: CSARERVTNTEAFF
V gene: TRBV15; CDR3 protein: CATSGRDKSYEQYF
V gene: TRBV9; CDR3 protein: CASSGGGGEQPLHF
V gene: TRBV20-1; CDR3 protein: CSAYTGYQETQYF
V gene: TRBV29-1; CDR3 protein: CSVGLDEAFF
V gene: TRBV29-1; CDR3 protein: CSISGTSIHEQFF
V gene: TRBV5-1; CDR3 protein: CASSSDWDQPQHF
V gene: TRBV7-9; CDR3 protein: CASSSRDRQNTEAFF
V gene: TRBV12-3/TRBV12-4; CDR3 protein: CASSSEEKLFF
V gene: TRBV7-3; CDR3 protein: CASSPKGWAGQETQYF
V gene: TRBV2; CDR3 protein: CASRPRGGQAYEQYF
V gene: TRBV12-3/TRBV12-4; CDR3 protein: CASSLEVQPQHF
V gene: TRBV12-3/TRBV12-4; CDR3 protein: CASSPTVLYEQYF
V gene: TRBV2; CDR3 protein: CASSEYQGLNQPQHF
V gene: TRBV2; CDR3 protein: CASSPSTQRSGNTIYF
V gene: TRBV12-3/TRBV12-4; CDR3 protein: CASSWGTSGGVETQYF